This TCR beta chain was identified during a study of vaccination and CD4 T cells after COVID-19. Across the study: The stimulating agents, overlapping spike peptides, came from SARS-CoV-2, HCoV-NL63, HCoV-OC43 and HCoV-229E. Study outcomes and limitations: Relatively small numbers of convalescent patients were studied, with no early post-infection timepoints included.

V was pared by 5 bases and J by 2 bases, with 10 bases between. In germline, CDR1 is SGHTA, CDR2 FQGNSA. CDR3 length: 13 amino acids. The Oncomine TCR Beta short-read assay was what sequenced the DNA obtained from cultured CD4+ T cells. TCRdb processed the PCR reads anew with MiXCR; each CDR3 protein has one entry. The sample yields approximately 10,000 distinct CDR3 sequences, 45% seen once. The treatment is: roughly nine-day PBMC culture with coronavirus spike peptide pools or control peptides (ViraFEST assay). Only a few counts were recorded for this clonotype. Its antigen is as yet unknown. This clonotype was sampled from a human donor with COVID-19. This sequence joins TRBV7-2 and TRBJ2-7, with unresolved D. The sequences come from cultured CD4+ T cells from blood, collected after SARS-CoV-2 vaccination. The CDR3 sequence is CASSPNWAYEQYF. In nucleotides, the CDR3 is TGTGCCAGCAGCCCGAATTGGGCCTACGAGCAGTACTTC.